Each of the 8 T cell receptor beta chains below was sequenced from the same sample in a study of coeliac disease. Notes on the study in general: Control samples showed higher TRB and TRG clonality than intraepithelial and lamina propria samples in active celiac disease.

These receptors lack a known antigen. Only in-frame clones appear in the TCRdb table, and some are missing; sequencing was by immunoSEQ multiplex PCR. The data hold thousands of clones, with about three fifths observed a single time. Sequenced: intraepithelial lymphocytes from the gut. These receptors all come from a woman aged 18-29 years with active celiac disease.

This chain links TRBV5-1 with TRBJ1-2, with 7 bases aligning to TRBD1. Germline loops: CDR1 SGHRS, CDR2 YFSETQ. This CDR3 has 16 residues. The ends lost 4 bases at V and 8 bases at J; junction bases unmatched: 17. The CDR3 here is CASSQTYNPGTEGYTF. In DNA, the CDR3 is TGCGCCAGCAGCCAGACTTACAACCCCGGGACAGAGGGCTACACCTTC.

This clone was observed a handful of times. The J gene is TRBJ1-1, the V gene TRBV5-4; D remains unclear. With 3 bases removed from V and 0 bases from J, the gap between germline ends came to 12 bases. Germline CDR1 is SGHNT and CDR2 is YYREEE (reference sequence). The CDR3 is 15 amino acids. This CDR3 reads CASSSFSGLNTEAFF. The DNA for the CDR3 is TGTGCCAGCAGCTCCTTCTCGGGGTTGAACACTGAAGCTTTCTTT.

This chain joins TRBV18 and TRBJ1-5, with a tentative D call TRBD1 (5 bases). The CDR3 is 17 residues long. V gave up 1 base and J gave up 6 bases, with 19 bases separating them. Germline V gives CDR1 KGHSH, CDR2 LQKENI. The DNA for the CDR3 is TGTGCCAGCTCACCACTTCCCCCGACAGTGTTAAGTCAGCCCCAGCATTTT. It yields the protein CASSPLPPTVLSQPQHF.

V and J are TRBV5-8 and TRBJ1-4; no definite D call. This CDR3 is built from 14 residues. Germline V gene sequence: CDR1 SGHTS, CDR2 YDEGEE. The V and J ends lost 0 bases and 4 bases respectively, with 7 bases between them. In DNA, the CDR3 is TGTGCCAGCAGCTTGGTACAGAGTAATGAAAAACTGTTTTTT. Translation: CASSLVQSNEKLFF.

The V gene is TRBV4-2, the J gene TRBJ2-6, with D possibly matching TRBD1 (5 bases). Looked up from germline, CDR1 is LGHNA and CDR2 is YNFKEQ. This CDR3 is built from 18 residues. V was trimmed by 5 bases and J by 5 bases, leaving 22 bases between them. The CDR3, as DNA: TGTGCCAGCAGCTCGAACGACAAAGGACAAAGTCGGGCCAACGTCCTGACTTTC. Translated: CASSSNDKGQSRANVLTF.

V gene TRBV5-4 combines with J gene TRBJ2-1, with TRBD1 identical over 7 bases. With V trimmed by 2 bases and J by 4 bases, 12 bases remained unmatched. Germline V gives CDR1 SGHNT, CDR2 YYREEE (reference sequence). The CDR3 extends over 17 amino acids. CDR3 DNA sequence: TGTGCCAGCAGCTTTGAACTCCGCCGGGACAGTTACAATGAGCAGTTCTTC. Encoded protein: CASSFELRRDSYNEQFF.

This chain joins TRBV2 and TRBJ1-2; possibly TRBD1 for D (6 bases). This CDR3 spans 13 amino acids. CDR1 and CDR2 (germline): SNHLY, FYNNEI. Between the trimmed V and J ends, which lost 7 bases and 6 bases, there was a span of 15 bases. The CDR3 spells CASTGTGFHGYTF. DNA of the CDR3: TGTGCCAGCACCGGAACAGGGTTTCATGGCTACACCTTC.

The rearrangement joins TRBV5-8 to TRBJ1-2; no firm D call. Germline V gene sequence: CDR1 SGHTS, CDR2 YDEGEE. The V gene lost 1 base and the J gene lost 4 bases, with 20 bases spanning the gap. The CDR3 extends over 17 amino acids. This CDR3 is CASSLRRNPTEGYGYTF. CDR3 bases: TGTGCCAGCAGCTTGCGGCGCAATCCTACAGAGGGCTATGGCTACACCTTC. The full variable domain, its missing parts supplied by reference TRBV5-8 and TRBJ1-2, is EAGVTQSPTHLIKTRGQQATLRCSPISGHTSVYWYQQALGLGLQFLLWYDEGEERNRGNFPPRFSGRQFPNYSSELNVNALELEDSALYLCASSLRRNPTEGYGYTFGSGTRLTVV.